The next 30 T cell receptor beta chains were all read from a single sample in a study of T cells in Graves' hyperthyroidism and ophthalmopathy. TCR beta CDR3 sequences were amplified from RNA transcripts. The HTBI set primed first-round TCR CDR3 RT-PCR. MiXCR, run by TCRdb on the multiplex PCR reads, gives a single entry per CDR3 protein. The table lists hundreds of thousands of distinct CDR3 sequences, 14% of them singletons. Material: blood. The receptor set was obtained from a woman younger than 35 with Graves' hyperthyroidism.

The CDR3: CASSTRQGVPSSYNEQFF. Here the CDR3 DNA reads TGTGCCAGTTCAACTCGACAGGGGGTTCCGAGCTCCTACAATGAGCAGTTCTTC. The chain has TRBV19 and TRBJ2-1; TRBD1 matches 9 bases. The V gene end was trimmed by 8 bases and the J gene end by 0 bases; junction bases not matched to a gene: 14. Per germline, CDR1 LNHDA and CDR2 SQIVND (reference sequence). CDR3 length equals 18 residues.

The J gene is TRBJ2-1, the V gene TRBV3-2; the table's D call, TRBD2, was not checked against the DNA. TRBV3-2 is annotated as a pseudogene. This CDR3 has 19 amino acids. CDR3 nucleotide sequence: TGTGCCAGCAGCCAAGATGCGATAGCGGGAGTTCCCTACTACAATGAGCAGTTCTTC. Its protein product is CASSQDAIAGVPYYNEQFF.

This clonotype was counted many times. The chain recombines TRBV24-1 with TRBJ1-5, with 7 nucleotides matching TRBD1. The J segment lost 4 bases and the V segment lost 0 bases, leaving 5 bases of the junction unmatched. The CDR3 has 16 residues. Germline CDR1 reads KGHDR; CDR2 reads SFDVKD. As DNA, the CDR3 is TGTGCCACCAGTGATTTGGTAGACAGGGCGAATCAGCCCCAGCATTTT. This gives the protein CATSDLVDRANQPQHF.

This clonotype came up a few times. The chain recombines TRBV20-1 with TRBJ2-5, with TRBD2 as a possible D gene (5 bases). Trimming shortened V by 0 bases and J by 4 bases, and 12 bases separated the two germline ends. Germline CDR1 and CDR2: DFQATT and SNEGSKA (reference sequence). The CDR3 has 14 amino acids. CDR3 sequence (DNA): TGCAGTGCTAGAGATTCAGAGGGTCGAGAGACCCAGTACTTC. Translated: CSARDSEGRETQYF.

The chain employs TRBV20-1 and TRBJ1-5, with D uncertain. This CDR3 is 16 amino acids long. Trimming shortened V by 2 bases and J by 6 bases, and 20 bases separated the two germline ends. Germline assignment: CDR1 DFQATT and CDR2 SNEGSKA (reference sequence). The CDR3 bases are TGCAGTGCTAGACCCCTTCACGGTATTTTGGGTCAGCCCCAGCATTTT. Translation gives CSARPLHGILGQPQHF.

The count of this clonotype is one. The chain links TRBV2 to TRBJ2-1, with no clear D. This CDR3 is 14 amino acids long. V lost 0 bases to trimming and J lost 7 bases, with 10 bases between them. Germline CDR1 SNHLY, CDR2 FYNNEI. CDR3 sequence (DNA): TGTGCCAGCAGTGAAGCGCTTAGGGTTAATGAGCAGTTCTTC. It specifies CASSEALRVNEQFF.

Points on this clonotype: A much larger clonotype is one base distant, so this may be a read error. The CDR3 sequence: CASSLWTGALGRLFF. In DNA, the CDR3 is TGTGCCAGCAGTTTGTGGACCGGCGCATTAGGAAGACTGTTTTTT. The V and J genes are TRBV28 and TRBJ1-4; no reliable D call. V lost 3 bases and J lost 13, with 21 bases in between. The CDR3 consists of 15 residues. Germline lookup yields CDR1 MDHEN and CDR2 SYDVKM.

Ten or more counts support this clonotype. This chain uses TRBV6-1 with TRBJ1-1; D is possibly TRBD1 (6 bases). CDR3 length: 13 residues. Germline V lookup: CDR1 MNHNS, CDR2 SASEGT. The ends were cut back, 5 bases at V and 6 bases at J, with 13 bases in the middle. The CDR3 region has the DNA TGTGCCAGCAGTTTGACAGGAAGGTCTGAAGCTTTCTTT. It codes for CASSLTGRSEAFF.

This clonotype was counted at least ten times. DNA of the CDR3: TGTGCCTGGAGTGCAGGGGGCGCGAATGGCTACACCTTC. Its translation: CAWSAGGANGYTF. The rearrangement joins TRBV30 to TRBJ1-2; TRBD1 agrees at 8 bases. Trimming removed 1 base from V and 6 bases from J; junction bases left unmatched: 4. The germline V gene encodes CDR1 GTSNPN and CDR2 SVGIG (reference sequence). The CDR3 extends over 13 amino acids.

This clonotype was detected ten times or more. The V call is TRBV28, the J call TRBJ1-5; 8 bases align to TRBD1. The V and J ends lost 8 bases and 6 bases, in that order; junction bases with no gene match: 12. CDR3 size: 15 residues. Looked up from germline, CDR1 is MDHEN and CDR2 is SYDVKM. The CDR3 DNA is TGTGCCAGCCTCGGACAGGGCGAATTGGGTCAGCCCCAGCATTTT. The encoded protein is CASLGQGELGQPQHF.

This clonotype was counted at least ten times. The chain couples TRBV6-2 or TRBV6-3 to TRBJ2-3; D unclear. Per the germline V gene, CDR1 is MNHEY and CDR2 is SVGEGT. Between the trimmed V and J ends, which lost 0 bases and 2 bases, there was a span of 9 bases. This CDR3 has 15 amino acids. CDR3 DNA sequence: TGTGCCAGCAGTTACTCGAGAGGCCCCACAGATACGCAGTATTTT. Its translation is CASSYSRGPTDTQYF.

This clonotype was seen ten or more times. The rearrangement uses TRBV4-2 and TRBJ2-3; TRBD2 agrees at 9 bases. The germline V gene encodes CDR1 LGHNA and CDR2 YNFKEQ. Unmatched junction bases numbered 5, after V lost 1 base and J lost 0 bases. The CDR3 has 17 residues. DNA of the CDR3: TGTGCCAGCAGCCAAGCCCGGACTAGCGAGAGCACAGATACGCAGTATTTT. Amino acid sequence: CASSQARTSESTDTQYF.

The chain couples TRBV7-9 to TRBJ2-7; 7 bases line up with TRBD2. The DNA end is a closer match to TRBJ2-1, so the J assignment may be wrong. This CDR3 region has 16 residues. Germline CDR1 is SEHNR and CDR2 is FQNEAQ (reference sequence). The CDR3 is CASTETAAGSSYEQFF. The CDR3 bases are TGTGCCAGCACCGAGACGGCAGCGGGAAGCTCCTACGAGCAGTTCTTC.

This clonotype has a handful of counts. V and J are TRBV28 and TRBJ2-7; 10 nucleotides align to TRBD2. V lost 2 bases, J lost 2 bases, and 9 bases stayed unmatched. The CDR3 runs 17 residues. The germline CDR1 and CDR2 sequences are MDHEN and SYDVKM. The CDR3 nucleotides are TGTGCCAGCAGTTTAGCCCTAGCGGGAGATTTAACCTACGAGCAGTACTTC. This translates into CASSLALAGDLTYEQYF.

The rearrangement links TRBV6-1 to TRBJ2-2; D unclear. This CDR3 has 12 amino acids. CDR1 and CDR2 from the germline V gene are MNHNS and SASEGT. Deletions cut 8 bases from V and 8 bases from J, with 12 bases between. The CDR3 spells CASGQPAGELFF. As DNA, the CDR3 is TGTGCCAGCGGCCAGCCTGCGGGGGAGCTGTTTTTT.

The chain couples TRBV7-9 to TRBJ2-7, with 8 bases matching TRBD2. The ends lost 4 bases at V and 3 bases at J; junction bases unmatched: 5. Germline V gene sequence: CDR1 SEHNR, CDR2 FQNEAQ (reference sequence). CDR3 length equals 14 residues. CDR3 nucleotide sequence: TGTGCCAGCAGCTATAGCGGGATGAACTACGAGCAGTACTTC. As protein: CASSYSGMNYEQYF.

In its sample, this clonotype was seen a few times. The rearrangement joins TRBV30 to TRBJ1-1; D is unclear. The CDR3 totals 14 residues. V lost 2 bases, J lost 4 bases, and 14 bases lay in between. Germline V gene data show CDR1 as GTSNPN and CDR2 as SVGIG (reference sequence). The DNA for the CDR3 is TGTGCCTGGAGTCCCGGCCCAAGGGTCACTGAAGCTTTCTTT. This codes for CAWSPGPRVTEAFF.

This clonotype was detected ten times or more. The rearrangement uses TRBV6-2 or TRBV6-3 and TRBJ1-1; 12 positions agree with TRBD1. Germline lookup yields CDR1 MNHEY and CDR2 SVGEGT. Trimming cost V 5 bases and J 1 base; bases outside gene matches: 8. This CDR3 is 17 amino acids long. The CDR3, as DNA: TGTGCCAGCAGTCCCTCCGGGACAGGGGGCACGAACACTGAAGCTTTCTTT. Protein product: CASSPSGTGGTNTEAFF.

This clonotype was detected only a few times. V gene TRBV7-9 combines with J gene TRBJ2-7, with 7 nucleotides matching TRBD1. CDR1 is SEHNR, CDR2 FQNEAQ, per germline (reference sequence). This CDR3 is 12 amino acids long. The trim removed 5 bases at V and 8 bases at J, leaving 6 bases unmatched. CDR3 residues: CASSEGQNKQYF. CDR3 coding DNA: TGTGCCAGCAGCGAGGGACAGAACAAGCAGTACTTC.

This chain uses TRBV25-1 with TRBJ1-1; 11 nucleotides match TRBD1. With V trimmed by 8 bases and J by 6 bases, 11 bases remained unmatched. The V gene's germline CDR1 is MGHDK and CDR2 SYGVNS. This CDR3 is 15 amino acids long. The CDR3 nucleotides read TGTGCCAGCCGGACAGGGGGCCTCGGTCCTTCTGAAGCTTTCTTT. Translated, it gives CASRTGGLGPSEAFF.

The J gene is TRBJ2-1, the V gene TRBV7-9; 7 bases agree with TRBD1. With 4 bases clipped from V and 3 bases from J, the junction kept 9 bases outside the gene matches. Germline V gives CDR1 SEHNR, CDR2 FQNEAQ (reference sequence). The CDR3 extends over 16 amino acids. The chain's CDR3 is CASSYIRGPYYNEQFF. The CDR3 DNA reads TGTGCCAGCAGCTACATAAGGGGGCCCTACTACAATGAGCAGTTCTTC.

The J gene is TRBJ1-2, the V gene TRBV27, with TRBD1 matching 9 bases. This CDR3 spans 15 amino acids. Germline trimming cut 5 bases from V and 2 bases from J; bases unmatched to any gene: 6. Germline V CDR1 and CDR2: MNHEY, SMNVEV (reference sequence). CDR3 residues: CASSGTGTGNYGYTF. The CDR3 DNA is TGTGCCAGCAGTGGAACCGGGACAGGGAACTATGGCTACACCTTC.

A few counts support this clonotype. This chain joins TRBV5-5 and TRBJ1-4, with 10 bases that match TRBD1. V dropped 1 base and J dropped 6; count of bases not matched to a gene: 15. The germline V gene has CDR1 SGHKS and CDR2 YYEKEE (reference sequence). CDR3 length equals 19 residues. The CDR3 protein is CASSLLVEGQGRYDEKLFF. The CDR3 DNA follows: TGTGCCAGCAGCTTGCTAGTAGAGGGACAGGGGAGATATGATGAAAAACTGTTTTTT.

This clonotype occurred many times. The gene calls are TRBV5-5 and TRBJ2-3; D uncertain. The CDR3 has 13 amino acids. The V and J ends lost 0 bases and 5 bases respectively, with 7 bases between them. CDR1 and CDR2 (germline): SGHKS, YYEKEE (reference sequence). CDR3 DNA sequence: TGTGCCAGCAGCTTGGGGGATGGAGATACGCAGTATTTT. It yields the protein CASSLGDGDTQYF.

This clonotype was detected ten times or more. This chain joins TRBV11-3 and TRBJ1-4, with unresolved D. The V end was cut by 4 bases, the J end by 4 bases, with 16 bases between. The CDR3 totals 16 residues. Germline assignment: CDR1 SGHNT and CDR2 YENEEA. CDR3 in amino acids: CASSWTRRAHNEKLFF. CDR3 DNA sequence: TGTGCCAGCAGCTGGACCCGGAGGGCCCATAATGAAAAACTGTTTTTT.

This clonotype showed up many times. This chain connects TRBV20-1 to TRBJ2-7; 7 positions agree with TRBD2. CDR1 is DFQATT and CDR2 is SNEGSKA in the germline V gene (reference sequence). Trimming cost V 5 bases and J 4 bases; bases outside gene matches: 20. The CDR3 covers 17 residues. CDR3 residues: CSAAGLTIVAGNYEQYF. The CDR3 coding sequence is TGCAGTGCTGCGGGCCTGACTATAGTAGCGGGTAATTACGAGCAGTACTTC.

V gene TRBV6-1 combines with J gene TRBJ2-1, with D unclear. From germline, CDR1 is MNHNS and CDR2 SASEGT. The CDR3 is made up of 16 amino acids. V was clipped by 6 bases and J by 4 bases, with 19 bases between them. The CDR3 loop reads CASSRLSTQLYNEQFF. The CDR3 DNA sequence: TGTGCCAGCAGCCGCCTGTCAACCCAACTTTACAATGAGCAGTTCTTC.

V is TRBV7-9 and J is TRBJ1-3; D possibly corresponds to TRBD1 (6 bases). The CDR3 spans 14 residues. Trimming took 3 bases from V and 4 from J, leaving 10 bases between them. Germline values: CDR1 SEHNR, CDR2 FQNEAQ (reference sequence). CDR3 region: CASSFAGGGNTIYF. For the CDR3, the DNA is TGTGCCAGCAGCTTCGCCGGGGGCGGAAACACCATATATTTT.

The sample holds many counts of this clonotype. The chain combines TRBV2 with TRBJ2-5, with D possibly TRBD2 on 5 matching bases. The CDR3 has 15 residues. The V end lost 4 bases, the J end lost 5 bases, and 17 bases lay between the germline ends. Germline values: CDR1 SNHLY, CDR2 FYNNEI. CDR3 coding DNA: TGTGCCAGCAGTGCTAGCTTCCATTTTTCGGAGACCCAGTACTTC. Its translation is CASSASFHFSETQYF. Using reference TRBV2 and TRBJ2-5 for the parts outside the CDR3, the full variable domain is EPEVTQTPSHQVTQMGQEVILRCVPISNHLYFYWYRQILGQKVEFLVSFYNNEISEKSEIFDDQFSVERPDGSNFTLKIRSTKLEDSAMYFCASSASFHFSETQYFGPGTRLLVL.

The rearrangement uses TRBV10-3 and TRBJ2-1, with 13 bases matching TRBD2. The CDR3 spans 13 residues. Trimming removed 10 bases from V and 10 bases from J; junction bases left unmatched: 7. The germline V gene has CDR1 ENHRY and CDR2 SYGVKD. The CDR3 nucleotides read TGTGCCACCCGGACTAGCGGGAGAGACGAGCAGTTCTTC. Amino acids: CATRTSGRDEQFF.